The 10 T cell receptor beta chains below all came from one sample that was sequenced in a study of T cells after yellow fever vaccination. TCRdb fed the 5' RACE reads into MiXCR, producing one record per CDR3 protein. The sample carries roughly 500,000 distinct CDR3 sequences, 19% recorded once. Specimen: PBMCs, collected 15 days after the yellow fever booster vaccination. The receptors stem from a man younger than 40 who received the YFV17D yellow fever vaccine.

The rearrangement uses TRBV4-2 and TRBJ2-3, with 14 bases matching TRBD2. V gave up 4 bases and J gave up 0 bases; unmatched junction bases: 6. The CDR3 contains 18 residues. Germline V gene lookup returns CDR1 LGHNA and CDR2 YNFKEQ. As DNA, the CDR3 is TGTGCCAGCAGCCTGGGGACTAGCGGGAGAGGTAGCACAGATACGCAGTATTTT. Its protein is CASSLGTSGRGSTDTQYF.

This clonotype was observed a few times. The gene calls are TRBV9 and TRBJ2-1; TRBD2 matches at 8 bases. Germline values: CDR1 SGDLS, CDR2 YYNGEE. Germline trimming cut 0 bases from V and 8 bases from J; bases unmatched to any gene: 7. The CDR3 runs 15 residues. Here the CDR3 DNA reads TGTGCCAGCAGCGTAGGTGGGACTAGGGTCCATGAGCAGTTCTTC. Residues: CASSVGGTRVHEQFF. Drawing the rest from reference TRBV9 and TRBJ2-1, the complete variable domain is DSGVTQTPKHLITATGQRVTLRCSPRSGDLSVYWYQQSLDQGLQFLIQYYNGEERAKGNILERFSAQQFPDLHSELNLSSLELGDSALYFCASSVGGTRVHEQFFGPGTRLTVL.

This clonotype appeared a few times. The chain carries TRBV28 and TRBJ2-3; D ambiguous. Trimming removed 8 bases at V and 8 bases at J, with 5 bases between. This CDR3 region has 9 residues. CDR1 and CDR2 from the germline V gene are MDHEN and SYDVKM. Here the CDR3 DNA reads TGTGCCAGCGGCCGTACGCAGTATTTT. Translated: CASGRTQYF.

This chain connects TRBV20-1 to TRBJ2-3; 8 bases are shared with TRBD2. The CDR3 totals 16 residues. CDR1 DFQATT and CDR2 SNEGSKA come from the germline V gene (reference sequence). The ends lost 4 bases at V and 2 bases at J; junction bases unmatched: 11. CDR3 nucleotide sequence: TGCAGTGCTACGGGGGGGTATAGCGGATACACAGATACGCAGTATTTT. Its translation: CSATGGYSGYTDTQYF.

V is TRBV4-3 and J is TRBJ2-6, with D possibly matching TRBD1 (5 bases). V was cut by 1 base and J by 4 bases, with 14 bases left in between. Per germline, CDR1 LGHNA and CDR2 YSLEER. This CDR3 region has 17 residues. CDR3 amino acids: CASSQGQPGSGANVLTF. CDR3 nucleotide sequence: TGCGCCAGCAGCCAAGGACAGCCCGGTTCCGGGGCCAACGTCCTGACTTTC.

This clonotype was seen more than once but under ten times. This rearrangement joins TRBV5-5 to TRBJ2-7; 8 nucleotides agree with TRBD1. Per the germline V gene, CDR1 is SGHKS and CDR2 is YYEKEE (reference sequence). The CDR3 runs to 14 residues. The V gene end was trimmed by 6 bases and the J gene end by 6 bases; junction bases not matched to a gene: 11. The CDR3 region is CASTWTGFPLEQYF. The DNA for the CDR3 is TGTGCCAGCACCTGGACAGGGTTTCCTCTCGAGCAGTACTTC. The full variable domain, rest sourced from reference TRBV5-5 and TRBJ2-7, is DAGVTQSPTHLIKTRGQQVTLRCSPISGHKSVSWYQQVLGQGPQFIFQYYEKEERGRGNFPDRFSARQFPNYSSELNVNALLLGDSALYLCASTWTGFPLEQYFGPGTRLTVT.

This clonotype was counted between two and nine times. The V gene is TRBV29-1, the J gene TRBJ2-5; possible D gene TRBD1, 6 bases. Per the germline V gene, CDR1 is SQVTM and CDR2 is ANQGSEA. Trimming took 5 bases from V and 2 from J, leaving 9 bases between them. This CDR3 comprises 12 residues. CDR3 protein: CSVQGLQETQYF. The CDR3 nucleotides read TGCAGCGTTCAGGGGTTACAAGAGACCCAGTACTTC.

V and J are TRBV5-1 and TRBJ2-3; D remains unclear. V gave up 2 bases and J gave up 6 bases, with 10 bases separating them. CDR1 and CDR2 (germline): SGHRS, YFSETQ. The CDR3 covers 13 residues. In nucleotides, the CDR3 is TGCGCCAGCAGCTTCGCGGAAGGGGATACGCAGTATTTT. Amino acid sequence: CASSFAEGDTQYF.

This clonotype was detected a few times. The chain links TRBV6-2 or TRBV6-3 to TRBJ2-1, with 7 bases aligning to TRBD2. Unmatched junction bases numbered 9, after V lost 2 bases and J lost 8 bases. Germline V gene data show CDR1 as MNHEY and CDR2 as SVGEGT. The CDR3 is 15 amino acids. In DNA, the CDR3 is TGTGCCAGCAGTTACGACCGGGGGGTTTTGGATGAGCAGTTCTTC. It yields the protein CASSYDRGVLDEQFF.

This clonotype was recorded at least ten times. CDR3 nucleotides: TGCAGCGTCGGGACTGGCAATGAGCAGTTCTTC. Amino acid sequence: CSVGTGNEQFF. The V and J genes are TRBV29-1 and TRBJ2-1, with a weak D call TRBD2 (6 bases). This CDR3 region has 11 residues. Germline CDR1 reads SQVTM; CDR2 reads ANQGSEA. V was pared by 6 bases and J by 6 bases, with 9 bases between.